This TCR beta chain originates from a study of T cells in Graves' hyperthyroidism and ophthalmopathy (dated by TCRdb to between 2018 and 2021). A note on the overall study: Peripheral blood was sampled at the time of initial diagnosis, prior to any treatment. Prospective prediction of ophthalmopathy was tested in an independent validation cohort of approximately 18 hyperthyroidism patients and around 16 patients who later progressed to ophthalmopathy. To identify TCR V-J signatures that set the groups apart, the researchers used a discovery cohort of more than 95 patients, made up of 43 with Graves' ophthalmopathy and approximately 57 with stable Graves' hyperthyroidism. The 75 to 100 discovery patients were randomly split 7:3 into training and test sets. Once sampling was done, hyperthyroidism patients were given methimazole at a starting dose of 30 mg daily, whereas ophthalmopathy patients were given high-dose intravenous methylprednisolone. According to the paper, TCR Vbeta CDR3 sequencing was carried out on 135 peripheral blood samples, which came from fewer than 50 ophthalmopathy, around 74 hyperthyroidism and approximately 17 progressor patients. In roughly six Graves' hyperthyroidism patients, the study also compared T-cell repertoires from thyroid tissue with T-cell repertoires from blood.

Stable Graves' hyperthyroidism was defined as no progression to ophthalmopathy during 18 months of follow-up. The hyperthyroidism patients were between 18 and 65 years old and newly diagnosed, with a disease duration of less than 2 months. Any patient with an uncontrolled infection, another autoimmune disease, pregnancy or lactation was excluded. Diagnoses were established on the basis of clinical symptoms, serum thyroxine and TRAb, thyroid ultrasound, and orbital computed tomography. PBMCs were isolated from more than 8 ml of fresh peripheral blood by Ficoll-Paque density gradient centrifugation. Trizol reagent was used to extract total RNA, and RNA quality was then checked on an Agilent 2100 Bioanalyzer. Points on this clonotype: There is no known antigen for this receptor. Within one base of it there is no much larger clone, and no base qualities were kept.

Broad study findings and their caveats: In validation, progression to ophthalmopathy was predicted by the model with around 70% sensitivity and around 76% specificity, a median of approximately 6.5 months before onset. Blood samples also contained most of the expanded thyroid clonotypes (frequency above 0.001), which suggests that blood repertoires may reflect thyroid immune responses. Sample size was not statistically predetermined, and blinding of investigators to group allocation was not performed. A model built on a 13 V-J signature distinguished ophthalmopathy from stable hyperthyroidism, reaching around 90% sensitivity and about 81% specificity in cross-validation and 80%/75% in testing.

Spanning cysteine to phenylalanine, the CDR3 consists of 11 amino acids. Only the CDR3 part of the read is kept: 33 bases, read in frame from the first base. A distance of 10 bases separates the germline ends of V and J, which lose 9 bases and 5 bases respectively. The TCR beta CDR3 regions were amplified from RNA transcripts. The first round of RT-PCR for the TCR CDR3 was performed with the HTBI primer set and the Qiagen OneStep RT-PCR kit. The libraries were constructed in a second round of multiplex PCR and then size-selected and purified. Libraries were sequenced paired-end with 100 bp reads on an Illumina HiSeq2000. On the study's bioinformatics: Raw data were processed with SOAPnuke, discarding reads with adapters, uncalled bases, mean Phred below 15, or no exact constant-primer or identifier match. COPE v1.2.5 was used to merge the high-quality paired reads, and each unique nucleotide sequence was defined as a clonotype. MiTCR v1.1 was used to align the clonotypes against IMGT TRBV, TRBD and TRBJ reference segments. Only V-J combinations with frequency above 0.0001, covering 99% to 99.2% of repertoires, were analysed. The TCS score was defined as the ratio of F50 (clonal expansion) to E x V (chaos), calculated using BLOSUM62-based TCRdist between CDR3 peptides within each V-J. Welch's t-statistics and random forest reduced roughly 540 V-J features to 13, which were used in a naive Bayes classifier (R e1071). In TCRdb, the public reads were trimmed at Q25 with fastp and aligned with MiXCR, with productive beta chains retained. Identical CDR3 protein sequences are pooled into one entry, listed with their most common genes and DNA. TCRdb assigned the V and J calls; the authors' analysis was not used. The sample data list roughly 380,000 distinct CDR3 sequences, and over 15% of these were observed just once. The ten biggest clones cover 3.7% of the sample.

This receptor was obtained from a woman aged 18-29 years with Graves' hyperthyroidism. This chain joins TRBV12-3 or TRBV12-4 to TRBJ1-1; 6 matching bases give a weak D call of TRBD1. The material sequenced was blood. CDR3 protein: CASYQGTEAFF. The bases are TGTGCCAGTTATCAGGGGACTGAAGCTTTCTTT.